The source of this TCR beta chain is a study of blood T cells in healthy people across ages. Details on this clonotype: The junction does not match germline at one end; this may be a read error.

Combining a sample-barcoded 5' primer with a J-beta primer mix, a second PCR ran for about 7 to 11 cycles. TCRdb fed the 5' RACE reads into MiXCR, producing one record per CDR3 protein. The sample lists about 800,000 distinct CDR3 sequences; 25% were seen once. Those donating, healthy Caucasian individuals from Russia, were aged about 6 to 95. The CDR3 is 13 amino acids. Germline CDR1 is KGHDR and CDR2 is SFDVKD. The same data also went into a second study, on T cells of mothers and their children. That paper notes: The sample comes from some ten healthy Caucasian donors: mothers and children.

This receptor was identified in a boy younger than 18 in good health. V gene TRBV24-1 combines with J gene TRBJ1-1, with D possibly being TRBD1 (6 bases). Material: blood. Here the CDR3 reads CATRMGHNTGAFF. CDR3 nucleotides: TGTGCCACCAGGATGGGACACAACACTGGAGCTTTCTTT.